This TCR beta chain was retrieved from a study of blood T cell repertoires in COVID-19. Study-wide context: Spain, Italy and the United States supplied samples that represented acute and convalescent COVID-19. The analysed material was cDNA or gDNA that came from T cells, B-cell-depleted T cells, or PBMCs.

V was cut by 0 bases and J by 2 bases, with 2 bases left in between. CDR1 and CDR2 from the germline V gene are SGHTA and FQGTGA. The CDR3 runs 14 residues. There are a few counts of this clone. In the authors' workflow: Cell counts per sample came from amplifying reference gene primers. The method was immunoSEQ multiplex PCR; TCRdb's version includes in-frame clones alone and lacks a portion of them. The V and J calls and clone size were taken over from that table, and D and trimming were inferred from the DNA. The profile shows over 120,000 clones, about 89% of them singletons. J is TRBJ2-6 and V is TRBV7-3; the D is unclear. The sequenced sample consisted of peripheral blood. The sequence was obtained from a man in his 60s with active or convalescent COVID-19. The CDR3 region has the DNA TGTGCCAGCAGCTTAACCGCTGGGGCCAACGTCCTGACTTTC. Encoded protein: CASSLTAGANVLTF.